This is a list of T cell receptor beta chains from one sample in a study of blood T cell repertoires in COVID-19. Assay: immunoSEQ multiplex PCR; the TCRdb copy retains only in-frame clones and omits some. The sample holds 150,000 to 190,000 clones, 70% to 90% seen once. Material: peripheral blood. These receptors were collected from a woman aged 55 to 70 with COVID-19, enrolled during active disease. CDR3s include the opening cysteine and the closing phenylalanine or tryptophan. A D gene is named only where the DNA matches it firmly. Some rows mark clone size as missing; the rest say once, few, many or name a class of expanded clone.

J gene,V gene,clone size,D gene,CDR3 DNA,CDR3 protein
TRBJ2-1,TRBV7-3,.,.,TGTGCCAGCAGCTTAGGCAGGGACAATGAGCAGTTCTTC,CASSLGRDNEQFF
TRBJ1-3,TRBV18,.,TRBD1,TGTGCCAGCTCACCACGTGACCAGGGGGCTTATGGAAACACCATATATTTT,CASSPRDQGAYGNTIYF
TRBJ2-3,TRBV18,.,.,TGTGCCAGCCGTAGCACAGATACGCAGTATTTT,CASRSTDTQYF
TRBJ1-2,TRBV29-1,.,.,TGCAGCATTCCGCGGACCGGACAGAGCTATGGCTACACCTTC,CSIPRTGQSYGYTF
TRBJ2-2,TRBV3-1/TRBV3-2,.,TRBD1,TGTGCCAGCAGGCGGACAGGGAACACCGGGGAGCTGTTTTTT,CASRRTGNTGELFF
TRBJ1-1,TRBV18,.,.,TGTGCCAGCTCACCACTGACGACAGTGAACACTGAAGCTTTCTTT,CASSPLTTVNTEAFF
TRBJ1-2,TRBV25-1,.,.,TGTGCCAGCAGTGAGAGGGGGTTGTTCTATGGCTACACCTTC,CASSERGLFYGYTF
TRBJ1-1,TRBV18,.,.,TGTGCCAGCTCGCCAGGGTTAGGAGACACTGAAGCTTTCTTT,CASSPGLGDTEAFF
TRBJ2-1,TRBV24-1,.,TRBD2,TGTGCCACCAGTGATGTGGGGACTAACTCCAAGGGGCAGTTCTTC,CATSDVGTNSKGQFF
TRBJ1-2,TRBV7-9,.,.,TGTGCCAGCAGCTTAGGGCAAAACTATGGCTACACCTTC,CASSLGQNYGYTF
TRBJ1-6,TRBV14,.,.,TGTGCCAGCAGCCAAGAATCTATAAATTCACCCCTCCACTTT,CASSQESINSPLHF
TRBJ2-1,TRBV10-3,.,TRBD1,TGTGCCATCAGTGAGCCCCGAGGGGGCGGTGGTGATGAGCAGTTCTTC,CAISEPRGGGGDEQFF
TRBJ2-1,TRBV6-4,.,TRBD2,TGTGCCAGCAGTGACGGAGCGGGGGACAATGAGCAGTTCTTC,CASSDGAGDNEQFF
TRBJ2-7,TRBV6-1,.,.,TGTGCCAGCAGTGAAATCTACCTAGCAGGCGAGCAGTACTTC,CASSEIYLAGEQYF
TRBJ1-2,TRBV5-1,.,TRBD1,TGCGCCAGCAGCCCGACAGGGGACAGGGGCTATGGCTACACCTTC,CASSPTGDRGYGYTF
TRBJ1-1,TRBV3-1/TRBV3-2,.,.,TGTGCCAGCTCCCGAGCGACTGAAGCTTTCTTT,CASSRATEAFF
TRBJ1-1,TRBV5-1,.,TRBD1,TGCGCCAGCAGCGAGACAGGGGGCATCACTGAAGCTTTCTTT,CASSETGGITEAFF
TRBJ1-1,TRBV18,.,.,TGTGCCAGCTCTTTCAGTGAGAACACTGAAGCTTTCTTT,CASSFSENTEAFF
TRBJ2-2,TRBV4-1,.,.,TGCGCCAGCAGCCGACGACTCCTCGGGGAGCTGTTTTTT,CASSRRLLGELFF
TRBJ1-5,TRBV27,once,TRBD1,TGTGCCAGCAGTCTAGGACAGGGCAATCAGCCCCAGCATTTT,CASSLGQGNQPQHF
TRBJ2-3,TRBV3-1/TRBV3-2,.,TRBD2,TGTGCCAGCAGCCTCTTTCTGACTAGCGGGAGTGCAGATACGCAGTATTTT,CASSLFLTSGSADTQYF
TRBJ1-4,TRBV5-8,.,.,TGTGCCAGCAGCTTGGGGCAGGGAATGCGAAAACTGTTTTTT,CASSLGQGMRKLFF
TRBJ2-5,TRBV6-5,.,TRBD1,TGTGCCAGCAGGATGACAGGGGGCCGGCAGACCCAGTACTTC,CASRMTGGRQTQYF
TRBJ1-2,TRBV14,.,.,TGTGCCAGCAGCCAAGATATAGGACTCTCTGGCTACACCTTC,CASSQDIGLSGYTF
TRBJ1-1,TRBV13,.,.,TGTGCCAGCAGCTCTAACAGGGTTGGGGGCACTGAAGCTTTCTTT,CASSSNRVGGTEAFF
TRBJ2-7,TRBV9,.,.,TGTGCCAGCAGCGTAGCGAGCGGGCCGCCCTACGAGCAGTACTTC,CASSVASGPPYEQYF
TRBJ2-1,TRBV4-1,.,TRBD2,TGCGCCAGCAGCCAAGGGGGGTTGATAATGGGAGGGCCCAATGAGCAGTTCTTC,CASSQGGLIMGGPNEQFF
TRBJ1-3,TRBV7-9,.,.,TGTGCCAGCAGCTTCAGGACGGGATTAGGCGCTGGAAACACCATATATTTT,CASSFRTGLGAGNTIYF
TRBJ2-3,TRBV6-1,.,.,TGTGCCAGCAGTGAACAGGGTCCAGATACGCAGTATTTT,CASSEQGPDTQYF